The rows below give T cell receptor beta chains drawn from one sample of a study of blood T cell repertoires in COVID-19. Sequencing used immunoSEQ multiplex PCR; TCRdb keeps in-frame clones, though not all of them. The data contain 150,000 to 180,000 clones, roughly four fifths of them singletons. The sample taken for sequencing was peripheral blood. These receptors were collected from an elderly man with acute or convalescent COVID-19. Each CDR3 is given with its conserved first and last residue. D genes are given only for firm matches. Size is stated for part of the rows, as once, few or many counts, or as a class when the clone is expanded.

TRBJ1-1,TRBV7-8,TRBD1,NA,TGTGCCAGCAGCACTAAACAGGGGGCGTGGGCTTTCTTT,CASSTKQGAWAFF
TRBJ2-5,TRBV28,TRBD2,few,TGTGCCAGCAGTTTAGTCAACCTAGCGGGGGGAGAGACCCAGTACTTC,CASSLVNLAGGETQYF
TRBJ1-4,TRBV6-5,TRBD1,few,TGTGCCAGCACCAGGGACAGGGGAGAAAAACTGTTTTTT,CASTRDRGEKLFF
TRBJ1-6,TRBV21-1,NA,NA,TGTGCCACCTATAGGGACAGTATTATCCCACACCGAAATTCACCCCTCCACTTT,CATYRDSIIPHRNSPLHF
TRBJ2-5,TRBV6-5,TRBD1,NA,TGTGCCAGCAGTTACGGGACAGGGAAGGGAGAGACCCAGTACTTC,CASSYGTGKGETQYF
TRBJ2-3,TRBV7-9,TRBD2,few,TGTGCCAGCAGCCCCACCACTAGCGGGGGAGGCACAGATACGCAGTATTTT,CASSPTTSGGGTDTQYF
TRBJ2-5,TRBV19,TRBD2,once,TGTGCCAGTAGTCCTCCCACTAGCGGGGGGAAGACCCAGTACTTC,CASSPPTSGGKTQYF
TRBJ2-1,TRBV19,NA,few,TGTGCCAGTAGTATGGGGGTGACAGGAGTTAACAATGAGCAGTTCTTC,CASSMGVTGVNNEQFF
TRBJ2-3,TRBV10-3,TRBD2,NA,TGTGCCATCAGGCCTGTAGCGGGGGCCTCAGATACGCAGTATTTT,CAIRPVAGASDTQYF
TRBJ1-2,TRBV2,TRBD1,once,TGTGCCAGCACTCGGGACAGGGGGCCCTATGGCTACACCTTC,CASTRDRGPYGYTF
TRBJ1-2,TRBV4-2,TRBD1,NA,TGTGCCAGCAGCCAAGGGGACAGTCATGGCTACACCTTC,CASSQGDSHGYTF
TRBJ2-5,TRBV7-2,NA,NA,TGTGCCAGCAGCTTCGGGGGGCGTTTGGAGACCCAGTACTTC,CASSFGGRLETQYF
TRBJ1-2,TRBV6-2/TRBV6-3,NA,NA,TGTGCCAGCAGTTACTCGTCATATGGCTACACCTTC,CASSYSSYGYTF
TRBJ2-3,TRBV12-3/TRBV12-4,NA,NA,TGTGCCAGCAGTCGACAGGGAGGAGATACGCAGTATTTT,CASSRQGGDTQYF
TRBJ2-5,TRBV5-1,NA,NA,TGCGCCAGCAGCCCGGGACTGTACCAAGAGACCCAGTACTTC,CASSPGLYQETQYF
TRBJ2-4,TRBV19,TRBD2,NA,TGTGCCAGTACGTCTCACGGGGGGGGTACCAAAAACATTCAGTACTTC,CASTSHGGGTKNIQYF
TRBJ1-1,TRBV6-6,TRBD1,NA,TGTGCCAGCATCCTGACAGGGTCGAGCACTGAAGCTTTCTTT,CASILTGSSTEAFF
TRBJ2-7,TRBV6-1,NA,NA,TGTGCCAGCAGTGAAAACAGGGGAGGTCCCTACGAGCAGTACTTC,CASSENRGGPYEQYF
TRBJ1-5,TRBV10-2,NA,NA,TGCGCCAGCAGACAGGTCAGGGATCAGCCCCAGCATTTT,CASRQVRDQPQHF
TRBJ2-7,TRBV9,TRBD1,NA,TGTGCCAGCAGCGTAGGCGGGACAGGAACCTACGAGCAGTACTTC,CASSVGGTGTYEQYF
TRBJ1-6,TRBV4-1,TRBD1,NA,TGCGCCAGCAGCCAGGAAACAGGGGCAACGTATAATTCACCCCTCCACTTT,CASSQETGATYNSPLHF
TRBJ2-3,TRBV4-3,TRBD1,NA,TGCGCCAGCAGCCTGACACCGGGACAGGGGGGGGAGGATACGCAGTATTTT,CASSLTPGQGGEDTQYF
TRBJ1-6,TRBV3-1/TRBV3-2,NA,NA,TGTGCCAGCAGCCAAGGTGGGAGGGCTTCACCCCTCCACTTT,CASSQGGRASPLHF
TRBJ1-1,TRBV5-4,TRBD1,few,TGTGCCAGCAGCCTACAGGGGAGGAACACTGAAGCTTTCTTT,CASSLQGRNTEAFF
TRBJ1-5,TRBV19,NA,NA,TGTGCCAGTAGTAGACCTGACGAACCCGGAGGCAATCAGCCCCAGCATTTT,CASSRPDEPGGNQPQHF
TRBJ2-7,TRBV6-5,TRBD1,NA,TGTGCCAGCAGTCTGGACAGGGGGTCCTACGAGCAGTACTTC,CASSLDRGSYEQYF
TRBJ2-7,TRBV11-2,NA,NA,TGTGCCAGCAGCCCGAGGACATCAAGCTCCTACGAGCAGTACTTC,CASSPRTSSSYEQYF
TRBJ1-5,TRBV19,NA,few,TGTGCCATAGGGAGGCGACAGCCCCAGCATTTT,CAIGRRQPQHF
TRBJ1-5,TRBV7-9,TRBD1,few,TGTGCCAGCAGTTCAGACAGGGACTATCAGCCCCAGCATTTT,CASSSDRDYQPQHF
TRBJ1-3,TRBV9,NA,NA,TGTGCCAGCAGCACATCTGGAAACACCATATATTTT,CASSTSGNTIYF
TRBJ2-7,TRBV5-6,NA,NA,TGTGCCAGCAGCTTGGCAGGGTCCGGCTCCTACGAGCAGTACTTC,CASSLAGSGSYEQYF
TRBJ2-1,TRBV24-1,TRBD2,NA,TGTGCCGCAGCCGGCGGGGGTGAGCAGTTCTTC,CAAAGGGEQFF
TRBJ1-1,TRBV29-1,TRBD1,NA,TGCAGCGCGGACAGGGGGGGGAACACTGAAGCTTTCTTT,CSADRGGNTEAFF